Below, 21 T cell receptor beta chains from the same sample are listed, as sequenced in a study of breast tumors, draining lymph nodes, adjacent tissues (dated by TCRdb to the mid-2010s). The lymph node samples were taken from the axillary draining lymph nodes of breast cancer patients. Library preparation employed multiplex PCR. The listed sequencing device is Illumina HiSeq 2000. Using fastp trimming at Q25 and MiXCR clonotype assembly, TCRdb reanalyzed the public sequencing data and kept in-frame beta chains. Identical CDR3 protein sequences are pooled into one entry, listed with their most common genes and DNA. This sample lists more than 80,000 distinct CDR3 sequences; about 29% were detected once. The top ten clonotypes cover about 6% of the sample. Input material: axillary lymph node tissue. The receptors were sampled from a female donor with breast cancer. Some clones in this sample may be carry-over from other donors' samples.

This clonotype showed up many times. V usage is TRBV5-1 and J usage is TRBJ2-3; 9 nucleotides match TRBD2. The germline V gene has CDR1 SGHRS and CDR2 YFSETQ. The CDR3 loop spans 18 amino acids. V gave up 4 bases and J gave up 6 bases; unmatched junction bases: 18. CDR3 nucleotide sequence: TGCGCCAGCAGCCCCGGGACTAGCAGCGGTCCCCTCTCCGATACGCAGTATTTT. This encodes CASSPGTSSGPLSDTQYF.

In this sample, this clonotype turned up many times. V and J are TRBV20-1 and TRBJ2-7; 7 bases fit TRBD1. Trimming at V came to 2 bases and at J to 1 base, leaving 8 bases not matched to a gene. CDR3 length: 15 amino acids. From germline, CDR1 is DFQATT and CDR2 SNEGSKA (reference sequence). The CDR3 sequence is CSARSVQGRSYEQYF. For the CDR3, the DNA is TGCAGTGCTAGATCTGTACAGGGGCGGTCCTACGAGCAGTACTTC.

This clonotype was seen at least ten times. This rearrangement joins TRBV6-5 to TRBJ2-7; 7 bases are shared with TRBD1. The CDR3 is 14 amino acids. Trimming removed 5 bases from V and 1 base from J; junction bases left unmatched: 5. Germline V gives CDR1 MNHEY, CDR2 SVGAGI. DNA of the CDR3: TGTGCCAGCAGTACTACGACAGGGTCCTACGAGCAGTACTTC. Translated: CASSTTTGSYEQYF.

The chain has TRBV28 and TRBJ1-2; 9 positions match TRBD1. This CDR3 has 16 amino acids. Germline V gene data show CDR1 as MDHEN and CDR2 as SYDVKM. J was trimmed by 1 base and V by 2 bases; bases with no gene match: 5. CDR3 loop: CASSLRTGGINYGYTF. The CDR3 DNA follows: TGTGCCAGCAGTTTACGTACAGGGGGCATTAACTATGGCTACACCTTC.

This clonotype was picked up many times. The chain uses TRBV18 and TRBJ1-4; D not resolved. The CDR3 extends over 13 amino acids. Germline CDR1 reads KGHSH; CDR2 reads LQKENI. Trimming removed 3 bases at V and 8 bases at J, with 10 bases between. CDR3 DNA: TGTGCCAGCTCACCGGTAAGGGAAGAAAAACTGTTTTTT. Amino acids: CASSPVREEKLFF.

This clonotype was seen ten or more times. The rearrangement links TRBV20-1 to TRBJ2-2; D gene uncertain. With 3 bases removed from V and 8 bases from J, the gap between germline ends came to 7 bases. CDR3 size: 11 residues. The germline V gene encodes CDR1 DFQATT and CDR2 SNEGSKA (reference sequence). CDR3 coding DNA: TGCAGTGCTAGGGTTTCGGGGGAGCTGTTTTTT. Protein sequence: CSARVSGELFF.

This clonotype was picked up many times. The chain couples TRBV18 to TRBJ2-7; D is ambiguous. Trimming shortened V by 4 bases and J by 0 bases, and 7 bases separated the two germline ends. The CDR3 consists of 13 residues. Germline-derived CDR1 and CDR2 are KGHSH and LQKENI. CDR3 loop: CASSRTSSYEQYF. The CDR3 DNA follows: TGTGCCAGCTCACGTACGAGCTCCTACGAGCAGTACTTC.

The CDR3 DNA reads TGCGCCAGCAGCTTGGGGCCTAGCGGGAGCACAGATACGCAGTATTTT. This translates into CASSLGPSGSTDTQYF. V and J are TRBV5-1 and TRBJ2-3; 8 bases map to TRBD2. This CDR3 contains 16 residues. Germline V CDR1 and CDR2: SGHRS, YFSETQ. V was pared by 0 bases and J by 0 bases, with 3 bases of the junction left unmatched.

The CDR3 region has the DNA TGCAGTGCTATGTCTGGGAATGAGCAGTTCTTC. It codes for CSAMSGNEQFF. The genes are TRBV20-1 and TRBJ2-1; the D is unclear. Germline V lookup: CDR1 DFQATT, CDR2 SNEGSKA (reference sequence). V was shortened by 4 bases and J by 7 bases, with 8 bases between the two germline ends. CDR3 length: 11 amino acids.

A note on this clonotype: A read error is possible here, since a much larger clone lies one base away. The DNA for the CDR3 is TGTGCCAGCAGCTTACCCGGGGGGGTCCTTCTCACAGATCCGCAGTATTTT. Residues: CASSLPGGVLLTDPQYF. V gene TRBV7-8 combines with J gene TRBJ2-3; 8 nucleotides agree with TRBD2. Germline loops: CDR1 SGHVS, CDR2 FQNEAQ. This CDR3 is 17 amino acids long.

Concerning this clonotype: Sequence at one end of the junction differs from germline and may be a read error. The chain's CDR3 is CASGLTIIQPQHF. Here the CDR3 DNA reads TGCGCCAGCGGCCTAACGATAATTCAGCCCCAGCATTTC. This sequence joins TRBV4-3 and TRBJ1-5; D unresolved. CDR1 and CDR2 (germline): LGHNA, YSLEER. This CDR3 has 13 residues.

This clonotype showed up many times. This chain connects TRBV5-4 to TRBJ2-1; tentatively, D is TRBD1 (5 bases). This CDR3 spans 12 amino acids. The V gene lost 4 bases and the J gene lost 15 bases, with 17 bases spanning the gap. Germline CDR1 is SGHNT and CDR2 is YYREEE (reference sequence). CDR3 nucleotides: TGTGCCAGCAGCGCGAACCAGGGCCGAGGGTTCTTC. Encoded protein: CASSANQGRGFF.

The table lists this clonotype with many counts. DNA of the CDR3: TGTGCCAGCAGCTTCGCAGATACGCAGTATTTT. It is translated as CASSFADTQYF. The chain uses TRBV7-9 and TRBJ2-3, with D unclear. This CDR3 comprises 11 residues. Germline CDR1 reads SEHNR; CDR2 reads FQNEAQ (reference sequence). The V gene lost 3 bases and the J gene lost 4 bases, with 2 bases spanning the gap.

The J gene is TRBJ2-7, the V gene TRBV20-1, with TRBD2 matching 7 bases. This CDR3 is built from 14 residues. The germline V gene encodes CDR1 DFQATT and CDR2 SNEGSKA (reference sequence). Losses at the gene ends were 0 bases for V and 6 bases for J; bases not matched to a gene: 8. CDR3 in amino acids: CSARDDGGWSEQYF. The CDR3 region has the DNA TGCAGTGCTAGAGATGACGGGGGGTGGTCCGAGCAGTACTTC.

This clonotype was counted a few times. One end of the junction varies from germline; a read error may be responsible. V usage is TRBV19 and J usage is TRBJ2-1; 8 nucleotides match TRBD2. The CDR3 has 17 amino acids. Germline V gene data show CDR1 as LNHDA and CDR2 as SQIVND (reference sequence). CDR3 in amino acids: CASSPPVLAAPLNEQSF. The CDR3 DNA sequence: TGTGCCAGTAGTCCCCCAGTACTAGCGGCCCCTCTCAATGAGCAGTCCTTC.

The chain employs TRBV6-2 or TRBV6-3 and TRBJ1-1; 7 bases fit TRBD1. The CDR3 consists of 11 residues. Germline CDR1 is MNHEY and CDR2 is SVGEGT. Trimming took 4 bases from V and 10 from J; bases not matched to a gene: 3. The CDR3 DNA follows: TGTGCCAGCAGTTCGACAGGGCGAGCTTTCTTT. Translated, it gives CASSSTGRAFF.

Comments on this clonotype: One end of the junction fails to match germline, which may point to a read error. This sequence joins TRBV5-6 and TRBJ1-6; D is uncertain. Germline V gene sequence: CDR1 SGHDT, CDR2 YYEEEE. The CDR3 consists of 14 residues. Written as DNA, the CDR3 is TGTGCTAGCAGGTTGGGCTCCTATAATCCACCCCTCCACTTT. Translation gives CASRLGSYNPPLHF.

In this sample, this clonotype turned up many times. The genes are TRBV12-3 or TRBV12-4 and TRBJ1-5, with D perhaps TRBD1 (6 bases). V lost 5 bases and J lost 11, with 22 bases in between. This CDR3 has 15 residues. CDR3 protein: CASSANYGTQSAQHF. CDR3 DNA sequence: TGTGCCAGCAGTGCTAACTACGGGACACAAAGTGCCCAGCATTTT.

In its sample, this clonotype was seen many times. The chain couples TRBV6-1 to TRBJ2-1; tentatively, D is TRBD2 (6 bases). Per germline, CDR1 MNHNS and CDR2 SASEGT. The CDR3 length is 14 residues. V was trimmed by 8 bases and J by 7 bases, leaving 18 bases between them. DNA of the CDR3: TGTGCCAGCTTCGTGGGAGGAAAATGGAATGAGCAGTTCTTC. Its protein product is CASFVGGKWNEQFF.

The chain recombines TRBV20-1 with TRBJ2-6, with unresolved D. CDR1 DFQATT and CDR2 SNEGSKA come from the germline V gene (reference sequence). The CDR3 is 12 amino acids. V was shortened by 3 bases and J by 4 bases, with 4 bases between the two germline ends. CDR3 DNA sequence: TGCAGTGCTAGGGGAGGGGCCAACGTCCTGACTTTC. Encoded protein: CSARGGANVLTF.

This clonotype showed up many times. The genes are TRBV3-1 and TRBJ1-6; no reliable D call. The CDR3 contains 16 residues. Germline values: CDR1 LGHDT, CDR2 YNNKEL (reference sequence). Trimming removed 4 bases from V and 0 bases from J, with 10 bases in between. The CDR3 reads CASSPHGSSYNSPLHF. The CDR3 DNA sequence: TGTGCCAGCAGCCCCCACGGCAGCTCCTATAATTCACCCCTCCACTTT.